A single sample gave rise to the 10 T cell receptor beta chains below, sequenced in a study of T cells in Graves' hyperthyroidism and ophthalmopathy. It was RNA transcripts that yielded the amplified TCR beta CDR3 regions. TCR CDR3 underwent first-round RT-PCR with the HTBI primer set. TCRdb reanalysed the multiplex PCR reads using MiXCR and keeps one entry per CDR3 protein. The sample yields 500,000 to 600,000 distinct CDR3 sequences, about 45% seen once. Sequencing was done on a sample of peripheral blood or thyroid tissue (not recorded which). All receptors derive from an adult woman with Graves' disease, either hyperthyroidism or ophthalmopathy (not recorded which).

This clonotype was detected once. A read error may be the cause here, since a much bigger clone is one base away. CDR3 loop: CANSHGTSGTNGELFF. CDR3 sequence (DNA): TGTGCCAACAGCCATGGGACTAGCGGGACAAACGGGGAGCTGTTTTTT. The rearrangement links TRBV13 to TRBJ2-2; 13 bases match TRBD2. Germline CDR1 is PRHDT and CDR2 is FYEKMQ (reference sequence). The length of the CDR3 is 16 residues.

There are a few counts of this clonotype. This sequence joins TRBV29-1 and TRBJ2-7; D call uncertain. Trimming removed 3 bases at V and 2 bases at J, with 8 bases between. The germline CDR1 and CDR2 sequences are SQVTM and ANQGSEA. This CDR3 has 12 residues. In DNA form, the CDR3 reads TGCAGCGTTGATAACTCTCCCTACGAGCAGTACTTC. Translating it yields CSVDNSPYEQYF.

The J gene is TRBJ1-2, the V gene TRBV10-3; 7 nucleotides agree with TRBD1. V shed 8 bases, J shed 8 bases, and the junction held 8 bases outside the gene matches. Germline V gene data show CDR1 as ENHRY and CDR2 as SYGVKD. CDR3 length: 12 amino acids. The CDR3 bases are TGTGCCATCGGTGCGACAGGGAGAGGCTACACCTTC. Amino acids: CAIGATGRGYTF.

The CDR3, as DNA: TGCGCCAGCAAAAGCTCTGGGGCCAACGTCCTGACTTTC. This encodes CASKSSGANVLTF. The gene calls are TRBV5-1 and TRBJ2-6; D call uncertain. V shed 6 bases and J shed 0 bases, with 4 bases lying between them. Germline V gives CDR1 SGHRS, CDR2 YFSETQ. This CDR3 contains 13 residues.

This clonotype has a handful of counts. This sequence joins TRBV7-8 and TRBJ1-2, with 7 bases aligning to TRBD1. The ends lost 5 bases at V and 4 bases at J; junction bases unmatched: 16. CDR3 size: 17 residues. Germline CDR1 is SGHVS and CDR2 is FQNEAQ. The DNA for the CDR3 is TGTGCCAGCAGCCCCCTGGTGGAGACAGGGTATTCCTATGGCTACACCTTC. Translation: CASSPLVETGYSYGYTF.

V gene TRBV20-1 combines with J gene TRBJ2-2; D is unresolved. The CDR3 runs to 16 residues. Germline V gives CDR1 DFQATT, CDR2 SNEGSKA (reference sequence). V was shortened by 0 bases and J by 3 bases, with 14 bases between the two germline ends. CDR3 nucleotide sequence: TGCAGTGCTAGAGATCGGTCTCGGCAATACACCGGGGAGCTGTTTTTT. Protein sequence: CSARDRSRQYTGELFF.

CDR3 residues: CSASFLRAPDTQYF. The CDR3 DNA follows: TGCAGTGCTAGTTTCCTAAGGGCCCCAGATACGCAGTATTTT. This chain links TRBV20-1 with TRBJ2-3; no definite D call. Germline V gene lookup returns CDR1 DFQATT and CDR2 SNEGSKA (reference sequence). This CDR3 contains 14 residues. V was pared by 3 bases and J by 4 bases, with 14 bases between.

This clonotype was detected ten times or more. The chain joins TRBV19 to TRBJ2-2; D gene ambiguous. From germline, CDR1 is LNHDA and CDR2 SQIVND (reference sequence). The CDR3 consists of 16 residues. Trimming shortened V by 6 bases and J by 1 base, and 15 bases separated the two germline ends. The CDR3 is CASRLRVPVNTGELFF. CDR3 nucleotides: TGTGCCAGTAGGTTAAGAGTCCCCGTGAACACCGGGGAGCTGTTTTTT.

The chain recombines TRBV15 with TRBJ2-7, with D perhaps TRBD2 (6 bases). V dropped 0 bases and J dropped 5 bases, with 11 bases sitting between them. There are 14 residues in the CDR3. Germline lookup yields CDR1 LNHNV and CDR2 YYDKDF (reference sequence). In nucleotides, the CDR3 is TGTGCCACCAGCAGAGATTTAACGGGGGACGAGCAGTACTTC. Its protein product is CATSRDLTGDEQYF.

This clonotype has only a few counts. DNA for the CDR3: TGTGCCAGCAGTGAAGGACAGGACGTGGGACGGCTGTTTTTT. It is translated as CASSEGQDVGRLFF. V and J are TRBV6-1 and TRBJ1-4; D might be TRBD1 (6 bases). CDR1 is MNHNS, CDR2 SASEGT, per germline. The ends were cut back, 1 base at V and 14 bases at J, with 17 bases in the middle. The CDR3 length is 14 residues.